This is a list of T cell receptor beta chains from one sample in a study of blood T cell repertoires in COVID-19. Method: immunoSEQ multiplex PCR; TCRdb's copy keeps in-frame clones and lacks some. The sample has 100,000 or so clones; around 89% are singletons. Specimen: peripheral blood. These receptor sequences come from a human donor with acute or convalescent COVID-19. The donor label of this sample is uncertain. The CDR3 runs from the conserved cysteine through the conserved F or W. D genes are given only for firm matches. Some rows mark clone size as missing; the rest say once, few, many or name a class of expanded clone.

v_gene	abundance	len	d_gene	j_gene	CDR3aa	CDR3nt
TRBV2	NA	14	NA	TRBJ1-1	CASRRETSNTEAFF	TGTGCCAGCAGGCGCGAGACATCGAACACTGAAGCTTTCTTT
TRBV30	NA	15	NA	TRBJ1-6	CAWSVGRSYNSPLHF	TGTGCCTGGAGTGTGGGGAGATCCTATAATTCACCCCTCCACTTT
TRBV2	NA	16	NA	TRBJ1-2	CASRPRGQQAIYGYTF	TGTGCCAGCAGGCCTAGAGGACAGCAAGCGATATATGGCTACACCTTC
TRBV10-3	NA	15	TRBD1	TRBJ1-2	CAISERTGLVYGYTF	TGTGCCATCAGTGAGCGGACAGGCCTCGTTTATGGCTACACCTTC
TRBV7-2	NA	14	TRBD1	TRBJ1-1	CASSLVGQGTEAFF	TGTGCCAGCAGCTTAGTCGGACAGGGCACTGAAGCTTTCTTT
TRBV5-4	once	15	TRBD2	TRBJ2-1	CASNLGAGGHNEQFF	TGTGCCAGCAACCTCGGGGCGGGGGGTCACAATGAGCAGTTCTTC
TRBV6-2/TRBV6-3	NA	14	TRBD2	TRBJ2-3	CASSPTGLVDTQYF	TGTGCCAGCAGCCCTACGGGACTAGTTGATACGCAGTATTTT
TRBV7-8	NA	17	NA	TRBJ2-7	CASSPLRVWGGGYEQYF	TGTGCCAGCAGCCCACTTAGGGTATGGGGGGGCGGCTACGAGCAGTACTTC
TRBV7-9	NA	12	NA	TRBJ1-4	CASSRPGEKLFF	TGTGCCAGCAGCCGACCGGGGGAAAAACTGTTTTTT
TRBV11-2	NA	12	NA	TRBJ2-7	CASSLAGYEQYF	TGTGCCAGCAGCTTGGCAGGCTACGAGCAGTACTTC
TRBV7-9	few	14	NA	TRBJ1-5	CASSFDTYNQPQHF	TGTGCCAGCAGCTTTGACACGTACAATCAGCCCCAGCATTTT
TRBV30	NA	17	NA	TRBJ1-2	CAWSVFGLSWALGGYTF	TGTGCCTGGAGTGTATTCGGCTTGTCTTGGGCCCTTGGTGGCTACACCTTC
TRBV27	NA	16	TRBD2	TRBJ2-3	CASSLSSSGRTDTQYF	TGTGCCAGCAGTTTATCCTCTAGCGGGCGCACAGATACGCAGTATTTT